Reported below is one T cell receptor (beta chain). These data belong to a study of early T cells in non-severe SARS-CoV-2 infection. In the study overall: Chains were not paired, and sequencing was done on bulk RNA from unsorted whole blood.

In the library, individual cDNA molecules carried attached unique molecular identifiers. TCRdb itself ran the 5' RACE reads through MiXCR, one entry per CDR3 protein. Of around 63,000 distinct CDR3 sequences in the sample, around 13% were seen once. This TCR was recovered from an adult who was a healthcare worker with PCR-confirmed SARS-CoV-2 infection or an uninfected control (not recorded which). Sequences were obtained from whole blood.

The CDR3 sequence: CASSSSGTLNTEAFF. In DNA, the CDR3 is TGTGCCAGCAGCTCCTCCGGGACACTTAACACTGAAGCTTTCTTT. This chain links TRBV7-2 with TRBJ1-1; a possible D gene is TRBD1 (6 bases). The CDR3 covers 15 residues. V shed 4 bases and J shed 2 bases, with 14 bases lying between them. CDR1 and CDR2 (germline): SGHTA, FQGNSA.